This TCR beta chain was observed in a study of T cells after yellow fever vaccination. This clonotype occurred a few times. The V gene end was trimmed by 5 bases and the J gene end by 6 bases; junction bases not matched to a gene: 18. The CDR3 runs 18 residues. Looked up from germline, CDR1 is SGHTA and CDR2 is FQGTGA. TCRdb re-analysed the 5' RACE reads in MiXCR, keeping a single row per CDR3 protein. The profile covers under 700,000 distinct CDR3 sequences, with roughly a sixth appearing a single time and 15% to 20% taken by the ten largest. The TCR sequence derives from a man aged 18 to 30 who received the YFV17D yellow fever vaccine. The V gene is TRBV7-3, the J gene TRBJ2-3; 9 nucleotides match TRBD2. The source was PBMCs, collected 5 days after the first yellow fever vaccination. The CDR3 is CASSRPGTKKRGVDTQYF. The CDR3 coding sequence is TGTGCCAGCAGCCGACCAGGAACAAAGAAGCGGGGGGTCGATACGCAGTATTTT.